This T cell receptor (beta chain) is drawn from a study of post-analysis software for immune sequencing data. Turning to the study itself: Several disease courses (relapsing-remitting, secondary progressive and progressive-relapsing) of multiple sclerosis were included.

Study-wide results and limits: Pronounced co-clustering by F measure was evident among identically batched samples. Four or five TRBV segments were more frequent in patients than controls; TRBV5-6, TRBV5-1 and TRBV20-1 belonged to this group. The normalized Chao1 diversity of multiple sclerosis patients was significantly lower than that of controls.

CDR1 ENHRY and CDR2 SYGVKD come from the germline V gene. CDR3 length: 14 amino acids. Worth noting for this clonotype: Antigen: not known.

Unique molecular identifiers were built into the TCR beta cDNA libraries. Once roughly 0.9 to 10 million T cells were used, roughly 500,000 cDNA molecules resulted. Each CDR3 protein is one row after TCRdb ran MiXCR on the PCR reads. The table has around 700,000 distinct CDR3 sequences, around 64% seen once. The sequence was obtained from a girl aged 2 to 10 with multiple sclerosis. Sequencing input: blood. The chain combines TRBV10-3 with TRBJ2-4; D may be TRBD2 (6 bases). The J call may be faulty, since TRBJ2-7 better matches the DNA end. The CDR3 region is CAISRLVGAYEQYF. Written as DNA, the CDR3 is TGTGCCATCAGTCGACTAGTGGGGGCCTACGAGCAGTACTTC.